One and the same sample provided the 10 T cell receptor beta chains below, sequenced in a study of CD8 T cells in ankylosing spondylitis. TCRdb analysed the 5' RACE reads with MiXCR anew, one entry per CDR3 protein. The table shows around 230,000 distinct CDR3 sequences, with 7% to 10% occurring only once. Sequenced input: blood, either unsorted or a sorted T cell fraction (not recorded which). The origin of the receptors is a female donor with ankylosing spondylitis or in good health (not recorded which).

In its sample, this clonotype was seen many times. V usage is TRBV29-1 and J usage is TRBJ1-2, with 8 bases identical to TRBD1. In germline, CDR1 is SQVTM, CDR2 ANQGSEA. V lost 4 bases, J lost 7 bases, and 8 bases stayed unmatched. This CDR3 is 13 amino acids long. The CDR3 spells CSVGVQGASGYTF. The CDR3 nucleotides read TGCAGCGTTGGAGTTCAGGGGGCGAGTGGCTACACCTTC.

There are many counts of this clonotype. The chain combines TRBV5-1 with TRBJ2-1; possibly TRBD2 for D (5 bases). The CDR3 consists of 15 residues. The V end lost 1 base, the J end lost 4 bases, and 12 bases lay between the germline ends. From germline, CDR1 is SGHRS and CDR2 YFSETQ. For the CDR3, the DNA is TGCGCCAGCAGCTTGCCGAGCGGCAGTTACAATGAGCAGTTCTTC. Translation gives CASSLPSGSYNEQFF. Drawing the rest from reference TRBV5-1 and TRBJ2-1, the complete variable domain is KAGVTQTPRYLIKTRGQQVTLSCSPISGHRSVSWYQQTPGQGLQFLFEYFSETQRNKGNFPGRFSGRQFSNSRSEMNVSTLELGDSALYLCASSLPSGSYNEQFFGPGTRLTVL.

This clonotype was seen more than once but under ten times. This chain joins TRBV11-2 and TRBJ2-3, with 9 bases lining up with TRBD2. Looked up from germline, CDR1 is SGHAT and CDR2 is FQNNGV. CDR3 size: 15 residues. The trim removed 1 base at V and 11 bases at J, leaving 10 bases unmatched. CDR3 sequence (DNA): TGTGCCAGCAGCTTAGTCACTAGCGGGTCCCGTGGGCAGTATTTT. It codes for CASSLVTSGSRGQYF.

This clonotype was seen a few times. This chain links TRBV28 with TRBJ1-2; D is uncertain. Per germline, CDR1 MDHEN and CDR2 SYDVKM. V was trimmed by 7 bases and J by 4 bases, leaving 10 bases between them. This CDR3 region has 12 residues. For the CDR3, the DNA is TGTGCCAGCATCTCGATCGGCTATGGCTACACCTTC. Residues: CASISIGYGYTF.

The sample holds a few counts of this clonotype. This chain uses TRBV9 with TRBJ2-6; unclear D gene. The CDR3 consists of 16 residues. V dropped 3 bases and J dropped 0 bases, with 10 bases sitting between them. Germline V lookup: CDR1 SGDLS, CDR2 YYNGEE. CDR3 sequence: CASSAGLGSGANVLTF. The CDR3 DNA is TGTGCCAGCAGCGCCGGTTTAGGCTCTGGGGCCAACGTCCTGACTTTC.

This clonotype came up many times. The V call is TRBV12-3 or TRBV12-4, the J call TRBJ1-3; no firm D call. This CDR3 has 14 amino acids. Trimming left V 3 bases short and J 4 bases short, with 10 bases between. Written as DNA, the CDR3 is TGTGCCAGCAGTTTTCAAGGTTACGGAAACACCATATATTTT. This sequence encodes CASSFQGYGNTIYF.

Ten or more counts support this clonotype. The J gene is TRBJ1-5, the V gene TRBV5-6; D uncertain. The ends were cut back, 1 base at V and 7 bases at J, with 9 bases in the middle. The CDR3 totals 13 residues. Looked up from germline, CDR1 is SGHDT and CDR2 is YYEEEE. The chain's CDR3 is CASSLSARQPQHF. As DNA, the CDR3 is TGTGCCAGCAGCTTGAGCGCGAGGCAGCCCCAGCATTTT.

Ten or more counts support this clonotype. The chain combines TRBV6-1 with TRBJ2-1; tentative D call: TRBD1 (6 bases). The ends were cut back, 5 bases at V and 0 bases at J, with 17 bases in the middle. This CDR3 comprises 17 residues. Germline V gene lookup returns CDR1 MNHNS and CDR2 SASEGT. The CDR3 DNA sequence: TGTGCCAGCAGTCGGACCACAGGGACCAGCTCCTACAATGAGCAGTTCTTC. Translating gives CASSRTTGTSSYNEQFF.

This clonotype has at least ten counts. The rearrangement links TRBV19 to TRBJ1-5, with TRBD1 as a possible D gene (5 bases). The germline CDR1 and CDR2 sequences are LNHDA and SQIVND (reference sequence). The ends were cut back, 7 bases at V and 9 bases at J, with 19 bases in the middle. This CDR3 comprises 14 residues. In nucleotides, the CDR3 is TGTGCCAGTACTTTGGGGCTGGGGTATCGGCCCCAGCATTTT. Protein sequence: CASTLGLGYRPQHF.

On this clonotype: A much larger clone lies one base from this, so it may be a read error. The chain recombines TRBV5-1 with TRBJ1-1, with TRBD1 matching 7 bases. Germline V gives CDR1 SGHRS, CDR2 YFSETQ. The CDR3 loop spans 15 amino acids. The DNA for the CDR3 is TGCGGCAGCAGCCCACCGGGACAGAGGAACACTGAAGCTTTCTTT. This encodes CGSSPPGQRNTEAFF.